This TCR beta chain was captured in a study of T cell clonality in common variable immunodeficiency. Assay: immunoSEQ multiplex PCR; the TCRdb copy retains only in-frame clones and omits some. The repertoire consists of some 44,000 clones, none detected only once. This clone was detected ten times or more. Its antigen is as yet unknown. The read ends 3 residues before the CDR3 terminus; that terminus is restored from the germline J gene. Most patients and controls had Caucasian heritage. The CDR3 length is 13 residues. The germline V gene encodes CDR1 WSHSY and CDR2 SAAADI. V trimming: 7 bases; J trimming: 6 bases; junction bases outside the gene matches: 6. Study conclusions and caveats: Common variable immunodeficiency TCR beta sequences reportedly had fewer deletions and N-nucleotide insertions. Fewer TCRbeta clones were shared among CVID subjects than controls.

Material for sequencing was peripheral blood mononuclear cells. The clonotype originates from a person aged 18 to 75 in good health. This chain joins TRBV10-2 and TRBJ2-3, with 8 nucleotides matching TRBD2. Incomplete CDR3 DNA: TGCGCCAGCAAGGGGGTAGCGGGGGATACG. It is translated as CASKGVAGDT. The entire CDR3 is CASKGVAGDTQYF.